A selection of T cell receptor beta chains follows, all from one sample in a study of cytomegalovirus exposure and HLA in healthy donors. TCRdb's copy holds only in-frame clones and misses some; the assay was immunoSEQ multiplex PCR. In the table there are about 160,000 clones, approximately 84% of which are singletons. The sample was PBMCs. The receptor set was obtained from a male donor in good health and CMV-seropositive. The conserved cysteine and the conserved F or W are not part of the CDR3 here.

J: TRBJ2-1; V: TRBV12-5; CDR3: ASGLGDRVGDEQF
J: TRBJ2-3; V: TRBV5-1; CDR3: ASSRPGGRSTDTQY
J: TRBJ2-7; V: TRBV25-1; CDR3: ASSQTLAGGPYEQY
J: TRBJ2-2; V: TRBV7-2; CDR3: ASSWGRGRGLGGELF
J: TRBJ1-5; V: TRBV30; CDR3: AWSAQANQPQH
J: TRBJ2-1; V: TRBV11-2; CDR3: ASSHYEQF
J: TRBJ1-6; V: TRBV7-8; CDR3: ASSLGYRGDSPLH
J: TRBJ1-2; V: TRBV19; CDR3: ASSRTGDYGYT
J: TRBJ2-1; V: TRBV9; CDR3: ASSARLISYNEQF
J: TRBJ1-1; V: TRBV6-1; CDR3: ASKNYLNTEAF
J: TRBJ2-7; V: TRBV5-4; CDR3: ASSLGGSRYEQY
J: TRBJ1-4; V: TRBV7-9; CDR3: ASSPGQGYEKLF
J: TRBJ2-1; V: TRBV4-2; CDR3: ASSPGLADHNEQF
J: TRBJ1-3; V: TRBV29-1; CDR3: SVVTPTRTASGNTIY
J: TRBJ1-1; V: TRBV5-6; CDR3: ASSRGQFMNTEAF
J: TRBJ1-4; V: TRBV5-6; CDR3: ASSLQGAREKLF
J: TRBJ2-7; V: TRBV7-8; CDR3: ASSLGSGYEQY
J: TRBJ2-7; V: TRBV4-2; CDR3: ASSQDAGGSSYEQY
J: TRBJ1-4; V: TRBV9; CDR3: ASSVGSRGTDEKLF
J: TRBJ2-7; V: TRBV5-1; CDR3: ASSLQGAISLTYEQY
J: TRBJ2-5; V: TRBV25-1; CDR3: ASGTSGHRAQY
J: TRBJ2-6; V: TRBV27; CDR3: ASRTGTFSSGANVLT
J: TRBJ2-1; V: TRBV19; CDR3: ASIRRAGGEQF
J: TRBJ2-1; V: TRBV18; CDR3: ASSLALAGVTYNEQF
J: TRBJ1-2; V: TRBV27; CDR3: ASSRQGGYGYT
J: TRBJ2-7; V: TRBV28; CDR3: ASSLRPGLAIYEQY
J: TRBJ1-6; V: TRBV19; CDR3: ASSHRQVSYNSPLH
J: TRBJ2-7; V: TRBV10-3; CDR3: AISESDLAGGPSYEQY
J: TRBJ2-1; V: TRBV29-1; CDR3: SVEDPVGVGRGSEQF
J: TRBJ2-7; V: TRBV5-1; CDR3: ASRAGGGEQY
J: TRBJ2-3; V: TRBV28; CDR3: ASSSGQASDTQY
J: TRBJ2-2; V: TRBV5-5; CDR3: ASSPEGQLF
J: TRBJ2-2; V: TRBV2; CDR3: ASILRVGGTGELF
J: TRBJ1-3; V: TRBV6-1; CDR3: ASSEAWTVPGNTIY
J: TRBJ1-2; V: TRBV19; CDR3: ASSNRTGRYGYT
J: TRBJ2-2; V: TRBV5-1; CDR3: ASSSRLAGAGELF
J: TRBJ2-1; V: TRBV28; CDR3: ASSFEGQSSYNEQF
J: TRBJ1-1; V: TRBV5-1; CDR3: AVQRDSNTEAF
J: TRBJ2-7; V: TRBV11-2; CDR3: ASSLDWTSGSSSEQY
J: TRBJ1-4; V: TRBV5-1; CDR3: ASSFGGPNEKLF
J: TRBJ2-7; V: TRBV7-9; CDR3: ASSHQASYEQY
J: TRBJ2-1; V: TRBV27; CDR3: ASSLYSGRANEQF
J: TRBJ2-1; V: TRBV13; CDR3: ASSRLAGVGIIAPFSYNEQF
J: TRBJ1-1; V: TRBV11-3; CDR3: ASSTGGDLEAF
J: TRBJ1-5; V: TRBV19; CDR3: ASHAGTGVNQPQH
J: -; V: TRBV6-1; CDR3: ASSGTGGAYEQY
J: TRBJ1-2; V: TRBV7-2; CDR3: ASSLEGTGEVGYT
J: TRBJ1-1; V: TRBV6-5; CDR3: ASILGAEAF
J: TRBJ1-3; V: TRBV9; CDR3: ASSDSRGQPGNTIY
J: -; V: TRBV4-1; CDR3: ASSHGTARYEQY
J: TRBJ2-7; V: TRBV5-1; CDR3: ASSPRTSGVPSYEQY
J: TRBJ1-6; V: TRBV6-1; CDR3: ASTGQSMNSPLH
J: TRBJ2-7; V: TRBV15; CDR3: ATSKGLAYEQY
J: TRBJ1-2; V: TRBV6-4; CDR3: ASSDLGRGYGYT
J: TRBJ1-4; V: TRBV6-1; CDR3: ASTARDSREKLF
J: TRBJ1-5; V: TRBV7-9; CDR3: SSSLGAGDQPQH
J: TRBJ1-5; V: TRBV15; CDR3: ATSAKGDYNQPQH
J: TRBJ1-1; V: TRBV10-3; CDR3: AIRNSSTEAF
J: TRBJ2-7; V: TRBV19; CDR3: ASSGFGTGGKNEQY
J: -; V: TRBV25-1; CDR3: ASSDEREKYEQY